This T cell receptor (beta chain) appears in the sequencing data of a study of T-cell reconstitution after alpha-beta-depleted transplantation in children. Broader study findings: Surviving recipient T cells and thymic progenitors produced the high day-60 TCRbeta diversity seen in some patients. About two months after transplant, alpha-beta T cells reportedly came from several hundred expanded graft clones. Fresh T-cell production supplied most of the T-cell counts and diversity seen one year after transplant.

Library preparation (for TCRbeta) was performed with unique molecular identifiers. A single record per CDR3 protein comes from TCRdb applying MiXCR to the PCR reads. The table records hundreds of thousands of distinct CDR3 sequences, over 10% of them present only once. This clonotype has only a few counts. Its target is unknown. V shed 2 bases and J shed 4 bases, with 11 bases lying between them. The CDR3 length is 14 residues. Germline values: CDR1 SGHAT, CDR2 FQNNGV. This TCR was recovered from a male patient under 18 who had a stem cell transplant for acute myeloid leukemia, so the T cells may come from the graft donor. Sequenced material: PBMCs, mostly from graft donor cells, taken 360 days after TCRalphabeta/CD19-depleted stem cell transplant. The V and J genes are TRBV11-2 and TRBJ2-5, with a tentative D call TRBD2 (6 bases). Written as DNA, the CDR3 is TGTGCCAGCAGCTTAATCCAGGGACTAGAGACCCAGTACTTC. Translation gives CASSLIQGLETQYF.